The 30 T cell receptor beta chains below were found in one sample sequenced in a study of siplizumab effects on memory and regulatory T cells. Profiling relied on immunoSEQ multiplex PCR, and the TCRdb table lists in-frame clones only, not all of them. The data show 100,000 or so clones, 91% seen once. Sequenced material: CD4+ T cells sorted from blood. These TCRs come from a human donor in good health. Some clones in this sample may be carry-over from other donors' samples.

A few counts support this clone. V and J are TRBV5-6 and TRBJ1-1; D is unclear. The CDR3 is 12 residues long. Germline-derived CDR1 and CDR2 are SGHDT and YYEEEE. The V end lost 2 bases, the J end lost 4 bases, and 6 bases lay between the germline ends. In nucleotides, the CDR3 is TGTGCCAGCAGCTTTGAGCTCACTGAAGCTTTCTTT. Its translation: CASSFELTEAFF.

The chain carries TRBV5-1 and TRBJ2-3; 12 bases agree with TRBD1. CDR1 is SGHRS and CDR2 is YFSETQ in the germline V gene. The CDR3 runs 16 residues. The V and J ends lost 4 bases and 5 bases, in that order; junction bases with no gene match: 8. The CDR3 sequence is CASSVPGQGAGDTQYF. The CDR3 DNA reads as TGCGCCAGCAGCGTACCGGGACAGGGGGCGGGAGATACGCAGTATTTT.

The chain links TRBV28 to TRBJ2-7, with 7 bases matching TRBD2. V dropped 7 bases and J dropped 7; count of bases not matched to a gene: 16. Germline-derived CDR1 and CDR2 are MDHEN and SYDVKM. The CDR3 consists of 15 residues. This chain's CDR3 is CASITGIAGPGEQYF. The CDR3 DNA reads TGTGCCAGCATCACGGGGATAGCGGGTCCTGGGGAGCAGTACTTC.

V usage is TRBV5-1 and J usage is TRBJ2-7; D is possibly TRBD1 (6 bases). The germline V and J ends were trimmed by 0 bases and 5 bases, with 15 bases remaining between them. CDR1 and CDR2 from the germline V gene are SGHRS and YFSETQ. The CDR3 consists of 15 residues. CDR3 coding DNA: TGCGCCAGCAGCTTGGTGACAGGTGCCGAAAACGAGCAGTACTTC. This codes for CASSLVTGAENEQYF.

The J gene is TRBJ2-1, the V gene TRBV7-2; TRBD2 agrees at 7 bases. CDR1 and CDR2 (germline): SGHTA, FQGNSA. The CDR3 length is 15 residues. After removal of 5 bases from V and 7 bases from J, the junction contained 11 bases not matched to a gene. The CDR3 DNA reads as TGTGCCAGCAGCAACATGACTAGCAGCGTTAATGAGCAGTTCTTC. As protein: CASSNMTSSVNEQFF.

The chain links TRBV28 to TRBJ2-7; D possibly matches TRBD1 or TRBD2 (5 bases each). The CDR3 runs 14 residues. Between the trimmed V and J ends, which lost 5 bases and 3 bases, there was a span of 14 bases. CDR1 and CDR2 (germline): MDHEN, SYDVKM. In DNA form, the CDR3 reads TGTGCCAGCAGTAAACGGGACCGGTACTACGAGCAGTACTTC. It is translated as CASSKRDRYYEQYF.

The gene calls are TRBV13 and TRBJ2-7; TRBD2 is a possible D gene (6 bases). This CDR3 has 16 amino acids. Trimming removed 2 bases at V and 2 bases at J, with 16 bases between. In germline, CDR1 is PRHDT, CDR2 FYEKMQ (reference sequence). The DNA of the CDR3 is TGTGCCAGCAGCTTACACAAGGCGGGACCGGCCTACGAGCAGTACTTC. It is translated as CASSLHKAGPAYEQYF.

This rearrangement joins TRBV6-1 to TRBJ1-5; 8 bases match TRBD1. The junction had 8 bases not matched to a gene; V was cut back by 8 bases and J by 2 bases. Germline-derived CDR1 and CDR2 are MNHNS and SASEGT. The CDR3 runs 15 residues. The DNA for the CDR3 is TGTGCCAGCCAGACAGGGGATTTTGGCAATCAGCCCCAGCATTTT. Translation gives CASQTGDFGNQPQHF.

V usage is TRBV7-9 and J usage is TRBJ1-2, with D unclear. The CDR3 runs to 13 residues. Germline V gives CDR1 SEHNR, CDR2 FQNEAQ (reference sequence). V lost 1 base and J 0 bases, leaving 3 bases between the germline ends. CDR3 bases: TGTGCCAGCAGCTTAGTGGCTAACTATGGCTACACCTTC. As protein: CASSLVANYGYTF. The variable domain in full, with the rest retrieved from reference TRBV7-9 and TRBJ1-2, is DTGVSQNPRHKITKRGQNVTFRCDPISEHNRLYWYRQTLGQGPEFLTYFQNEAQLEKSRLLSDRFSAERPKGSFSTLEIQRTEQGDSAMYLCASSLVANYGYTFGSGTRLTVV.

The V and J genes are TRBV7-8 and TRBJ2-1; D perhaps matches TRBD1 (5 bases). CDR3 length equals 14 residues. From germline, CDR1 is SGHVS and CDR2 FQNEAQ. V was clipped by 7 bases and J by 5 bases, with 15 bases between them. The CDR3 DNA sequence: TGTGCCAGCACCGCCGGACATGGGAACAATGAGCAGTTCTTC. It yields the protein CASTAGHGNNEQFF.

This chain joins TRBV7-3 and TRBJ2-5; no definite D call. The CDR3 extends over 13 amino acids. Germline V gives CDR1 SGHTA, CDR2 FQGTGA. Trimming pared 0 bases from V and 5 bases from J, leaving 7 bases between. The CDR3 nucleotides read TGTGCCAGCAGCTTAACAGGGATTGAGACCCAGTACTTC. Amino acid sequence: CASSLTGIETQYF.

The genes are TRBV5-5 and TRBJ1-5; no clear D gene. Germline V lookup: CDR1 SGHKS, CDR2 YYEKEE (reference sequence). The CDR3 loop spans 13 amino acids. Deletions cut 0 bases from V and 4 bases from J, with 5 bases between. CDR3 nucleotide sequence: TGTGCCAGCAGCTTGGCGGGGAATCAGCCCCAGCATTTT. Protein sequence: CASSLAGNQPQHF.

A single count supports this clone. The J gene is TRBJ2-1, the V gene TRBV13; perhaps TRBD2 as D (6 bases). The CDR3 length is 11 residues. Germline-derived CDR1 and CDR2 are PRHDT and FYEKMQ (reference sequence). V was shortened by 5 bases and J by 8 bases, with 7 bases between the two germline ends. CDR3 coding DNA: TGTGCCAGCAGCCGACTAGATGAGCAGTTCTTC. Encoded protein: CASSRLDEQFF.

The CDR3 is CASSLDLGQIQETQYF. In DNA, the CDR3 is TGTGCCAGCAGCTTGGACCTGGGACAGATCCAAGAGACCCAGTACTTC. The chain employs TRBV5-6 and TRBJ2-5, with 7 bases fitting TRBD1. This CDR3 is built from 16 residues. Trimming removed 0 bases from V and 1 base from J; junction bases left unmatched: 6. CDR1 is SGHDT and CDR2 is YYEEEE in the germline V gene. Variable domain in full (rest from reference TRBV5-6 and TRBJ2-5): DAGVTQSPTHLIKTRGQQVTLRCSPKSGHDTVSWYQQALGQGPQFIFQYYEEEERQRGNFPDRFSGHQFPNYSSELNVNALLLGDSALYLCASSLDLGQIQETQYFGPGTRLLVL.

This chain links TRBV7-2 with TRBJ1-5; TRBD1 matches 8 bases. V was pared by 5 bases and J by 6 bases, with 9 bases of the junction left unmatched. This CDR3 comprises 15 residues. CDR1 is SGHTA and CDR2 is FQGNSA in the germline V gene. CDR3 loop: CASSPRTGSGQPQHF. Written as DNA, the CDR3 is TGTGCCAGCAGCCCCCGGACAGGGAGCGGTCAGCCCCAGCATTTT.

The V gene is TRBV5-5, the J gene TRBJ2-3; D remains ambiguous. CDR3 length: 12 amino acids. Looked up from germline, CDR1 is SGHKS and CDR2 is YYEKEE (reference sequence). Trimming removed 0 bases from V and 5 bases from J, with 4 bases in between. CDR3 nucleotides: TGTGCCAGCAGCTTGGCGGGAGATACGCAGTATTTT. It is translated as CASSLAGDTQYF.

V and J are TRBV6-8 and TRBJ2-1; 12 bases map to TRBD2. Germline loops: CDR1 MNHGY, CDR2 SAAAGT. The CDR3 runs 14 residues. V lost 6 bases, J lost 12 bases, and 9 bases stayed unmatched. CDR3 region: CASRGGLAGMRQFF. Written as DNA, the CDR3 is TGTGCCAGCAGAGGAGGACTAGCGGGAATGAGGCAGTTCTTC.

The chain recombines TRBV19 with TRBJ1-1; unclear D gene. The CDR3 totals 15 residues. CDR1 LNHDA and CDR2 SQIVND come from the germline V gene (reference sequence). Trimming shortened V by 1 base and J by 4 bases, and 13 bases separated the two germline ends. The CDR3 spells CASSIGEGRATEAFF. CDR3 in DNA: TGTGCCAGTAGTATAGGAGAAGGGCGAGCCACTGAAGCTTTCTTT.

In its sample, this clone was seen once. The chain uses TRBV27 and TRBJ2-7; weak D call: TRBD1 (5 bases). The V and J ends lost 2 bases and 2 bases respectively, with 16 bases between them. The CDR3 length is 16 residues. The germline gives CDR1 MNHEY, CDR2 SMNVEV (reference sequence). The CDR3 protein is CASSLKARQYPYEQYF. The CDR3 nucleotides are TGTGCCAGCAGTTTAAAGGCACGACAGTACCCCTACGAGCAGTACTTC.

The J gene is TRBJ1-5, the V gene TRBV5-1; D perhaps matches TRBD1 (6 bases). V was trimmed by 2 bases and J by 3 bases, leaving 9 bases between them. Germline lookup yields CDR1 SGHRS and CDR2 YFSETQ. This CDR3 region has 14 residues. The CDR3 loop reads CASSLSGANQPQHF. The CDR3 DNA reads as TGCGCCAGCAGCTTATCAGGGGCCAATCAGCCCCAGCATTTT.

The chain employs TRBV19 and TRBJ1-2; no clear D gene. V was clipped by 7 bases and J by 8 bases, with 20 bases between them. CDR3 length: 14 amino acids. Germline values: CDR1 LNHDA, CDR2 SQIVND (reference sequence). In DNA, the CDR3 is TGTGCCAGTATGGGGTCCTCCGACTTCTGGGGCTACACCTTC. Protein: CASMGSSDFWGYTF.

This clone was counted once. The chain carries TRBV5-4 and TRBJ2-4, with D tentatively TRBD1 (6 bases). Trimming left V 4 bases short and J 1 base short, with 12 bases between. Per the germline V gene, CDR1 is SGHNT and CDR2 is YYREEE (reference sequence). The CDR3 loop spans 15 amino acids. The CDR3 region is CASSPTTGAKNIQYF. The CDR3, as DNA: TGTGCCAGCAGCCCTACAACAGGGGCCAAAAACATTCAGTACTTC.

The gene calls are TRBV10-1 and TRBJ2-5, with D perhaps TRBD2 (6 bases). Trimming left V 4 bases short and J 4 bases short, with 10 bases between. CDR1 is WNHNN and CDR2 is SYGVQD in the germline V gene (reference sequence). The CDR3 is made up of 13 amino acids. CDR3 region: CASSGRRVETQYF. In nucleotides, the CDR3 is TGCGCCAGCAGTGGAAGGAGGGTAGAGACCCAGTACTTC.

The chain is built from TRBV18 and TRBJ2-3, with 8 bases aligning to TRBD2. Germline V gene lookup returns CDR1 KGHSH and CDR2 LQKENI. The CDR3 is 17 residues long. V shed 3 bases and J 1 base; nucleotides not matched to a gene: 9. The DNA of the CDR3 is TGTGCCAGCTCACCTTTGTTACCGGGAGGGGGCACAGATACGCAGTATTTT. Amino acids: CASSPLLPGGGTDTQYF. The full variable domain, in which reference TRBV18 and TRBJ2-3 provide the parts outside the CDR3, is NAGVMQNPRHLVRRRGQEARLRCSPMKGHSHVYWYRQLPEEGLKFMVYLQKENIIDESGMPKERFSAEFPKEGPSILRIQQVVRGDSAAYFCASSPLLPGGGTDTQYFGPGTRLTVL.

The CDR3 loop reads CASSLYGGSSYEQYF. The CDR3 DNA reads TGTGCCAGCAGCTTATACGGCGGTAGCTCCTACGAGCAGTACTTC. The V and J genes are TRBV11-2 and TRBJ2-7; no clear D gene. CDR1 and CDR2 (germline): SGHAT, FQNNGV. Trimming pared 2 bases from V and 0 bases from J, leaving 11 bases between. The length of the CDR3 is 15 residues. Filled out from reference TRBV11-2 and TRBJ2-7, the complete variable domain reads EAGVAQSPRYKIIEKRQSVAFWCNPISGHATLYWYQQILGQGPKLLIQFQNNGVVDDSQLPKDRFSAERLKGVDSTLKIQPAKLEDSAVYLCASSLYGGSSYEQYFGPGTRLTVT.

This clone was detected once. This chain connects TRBV6-5 to TRBJ1-3; D is undetermined. V lost 5 bases and J lost 4, with 15 bases in between. This CDR3 has 15 residues. The germline CDR1 and CDR2 sequences are MNHEY and SVGAGI. The CDR3 spells CASSGDNPWGNTIYF. CDR3 in DNA: TGTGCCAGCAGTGGAGACAACCCGTGGGGAAACACCATATATTTT.

The J gene is TRBJ1-1, the V gene TRBV5-7, with 7 nucleotides matching TRBD1. TRBV5-7 has ORF status, its function being uncertain. The CDR3 totals 16 residues. With V trimmed by 4 bases and J by 4 bases, 13 bases remained unmatched. CDR3 sequence reads: CASSRPLTGTATEAFF. CDR3 in DNA: TGTGCCAGCAGCCGGCCCCTGACCGGGACAGCCACTGAAGCTTTCTTT.

The sample holds a few counts of this clone. The V call is TRBV19, the J call TRBJ2-7; TRBD2 is a possible D gene (6 bases). Germline lookup yields CDR1 LNHDA and CDR2 SQIVND (reference sequence). V lost 3 bases and J 3 bases, leaving 9 bases between the germline ends. The CDR3 length is 13 residues. CDR3 in DNA: TGTGCCAGTAGTATCCCCGGGAGCTACGAGCAGTACTTC. It is translated as CASSIPGSYEQYF.

This rearrangement joins TRBV18 to TRBJ1-4, with a possible D match to TRBD1 (6 bases). The length of the CDR3 is 13 residues. The V and J ends lost 8 bases and 1 base respectively, with 8 bases between them. CDR1 is KGHSH and CDR2 is LQKENI in the germline V gene. This CDR3 is CASTRGTNEKLFF. Here the CDR3 DNA reads TGTGCCAGCACCAGGGGAACTAATGAAAAACTGTTTTTT.

The chain has TRBV27 and TRBJ2-2; D is undetermined. There are 14 residues in the CDR3. Deletions cut 7 bases from V and 6 bases from J, with 15 bases between. Germline V lookup: CDR1 MNHEY, CDR2 SMNVEV (reference sequence). CDR3 amino acids: CASTYRKTAGELFF. CDR3 coding DNA: TGTGCCAGCACTTACAGAAAGACCGCCGGGGAGCTGTTTTTT.